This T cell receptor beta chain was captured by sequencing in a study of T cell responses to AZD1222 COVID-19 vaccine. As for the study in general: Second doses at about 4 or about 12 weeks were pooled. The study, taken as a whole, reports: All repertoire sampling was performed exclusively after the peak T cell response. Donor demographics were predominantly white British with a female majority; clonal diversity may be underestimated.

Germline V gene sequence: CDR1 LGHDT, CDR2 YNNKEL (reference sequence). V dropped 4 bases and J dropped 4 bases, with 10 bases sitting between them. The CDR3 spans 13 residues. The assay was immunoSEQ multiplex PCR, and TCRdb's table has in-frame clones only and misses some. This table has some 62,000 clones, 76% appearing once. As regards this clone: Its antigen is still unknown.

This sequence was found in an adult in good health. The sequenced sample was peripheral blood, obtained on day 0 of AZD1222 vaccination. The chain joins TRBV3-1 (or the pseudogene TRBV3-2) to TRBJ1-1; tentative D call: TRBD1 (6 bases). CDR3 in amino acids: CASSPQGSTEAFF. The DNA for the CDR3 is TGTGCCAGCAGCCCCCAGGGGTCCACTGAAGCTTTCTTT.